Below are 14 T cell receptor beta chains sequenced from a single sample in a study of blood T cell repertoires in COVID-19. Measured with immunoSEQ multiplex PCR; TCRdb has only the in-frame clones, and not every one. The sample lists 200,000 to 300,000 clones; 85% were seen once. Sample: peripheral blood. Receptors originate from a woman aged 55-70 years with active or convalescent COVID-19.

The chain recombines TRBV12-3 or TRBV12-4 with TRBJ1-2; 9 nucleotides line up with TRBD1. V dropped 6 bases and J dropped 9; count of bases not matched to a gene: 8. The CDR3 consists of 13 residues. The CDR3 DNA sequence: TGTGCCAGCAGCCCCGGACAGGGGACGAGCTACACCTTC. This gives the protein CASSPGQGTSYTF.

V and J are TRBV19 and TRBJ1-5; a possible D gene is TRBD1 (5 bases). The CDR3 consists of 19 residues. CDR1 is LNHDA and CDR2 is SQIVND in the germline V gene (reference sequence). V was clipped by 7 bases and J by 6 bases, with 31 bases between them. The CDR3 coding sequence is TGTGCCAGTACCCCCAGCGACAGTCGAAAACGTGTGGGCTTTCAGCCCCAGCATTTT. This gives the protein CASTPSDSRKRVGFQPQHF.

The table lists this clone with a few counts. The chain is built from TRBV14 and TRBJ2-7, with a weak D call TRBD2 (6 bases). Germline V gene data show CDR1 as SGHDN and CDR2 as FVKESK. Trimming shortened V by 10 bases and J by 3 bases, and 22 bases separated the two germline ends. This CDR3 is 15 amino acids long. CDR3 bases: TGTGCCACCAGAGAGAAGGGCGGGGCCGGCTACGAGCAGTACTTC. Protein product: CATREKGGAGYEQYF.

The chain recombines TRBV7-9 with TRBJ2-5; 11 positions match TRBD2. With 4 bases clipped from V and 1 base from J, the junction kept 5 bases outside the gene matches. Germline CDR1 reads SEHNR; CDR2 reads FQNEAQ (reference sequence). The CDR3 runs to 16 residues. The CDR3: CASSSPGTSGQETQYF. CDR3 coding DNA: TGTGCCAGCAGCTCTCCCGGGACTAGCGGCCAAGAGACCCAGTACTTC.

This chain joins TRBV6-5 and TRBJ1-2; no clear D. Germline V gene lookup returns CDR1 MNHEY and CDR2 SVGAGI. V dropped 0 bases and J dropped 4 bases, with 15 bases sitting between them. The CDR3 is 16 amino acids. Here the CDR3 DNA reads TGTGCCAGCAGTTACTCGAGTAGATATGATACCTATGGCTACACCTTC. It yields the protein CASSYSSRYDTYGYTF.

This chain uses TRBV6-1 with TRBJ2-7, with 8 nucleotides matching TRBD1. The CDR3 sequence is 14 residues long. The junction had 7 bases not matched to a gene; V was cut back by 3 bases and J by 6 bases. CDR1 MNHNS and CDR2 SASEGT come from the germline V gene. For the CDR3, the DNA is TGTGCCAGCAGTGATCCGGGGACAGGAGGCGAGCAGTACGTC. It is translated as CASSDPGTGGEQYV.

A word on this clone: This CDR3 is also generated by other DNA sequences in the sample. The chain has TRBV28 and TRBJ1-5; 8 nucleotides align to TRBD1. The germline V gene encodes CDR1 MDHEN and CDR2 SYDVKM. The CDR3 is made up of 15 amino acids. The junction had 10 bases not matched to a gene; V was cut back by 5 bases and J by 7 bases. The DNA of the CDR3 is TGTGCCAGCAGTCTCGGACAGGGTTTCAGGCAGCCCCAGCATTTT. Translating gives CASSLGQGFRQPQHF.

The V gene is TRBV5-6, the J gene TRBJ2-2; D perhaps matches TRBD1 (5 bases). The germline V and J ends were trimmed by 0 bases and 3 bases, with 12 bases remaining between them. The CDR3 contains 16 residues. From germline, CDR1 is SGHDT and CDR2 YYEEEE. Here the CDR3 DNA reads TGTGCCAGCAGCTTGGGCCCAGGGAAATACACCGGGGAGCTGTTTTTT. Residues: CASSLGPGKYTGELFF.

The genes are TRBV24-1 and TRBJ2-5; TRBD1 matches at 9 bases. The V gene's germline CDR1 is KGHDR and CDR2 SFDVKD. The length of the CDR3 is 13 residues. The V segment lost 3 bases and the J segment 5 bases; nucleotides outside the gene matches: 0. CDR3 in amino acids: CATSDGTGETQYF. The CDR3 DNA follows: TGTGCCACCAGTGATGGGACAGGGGAGACCCAGTACTTC.

The rearrangement joins TRBV6-5 to TRBJ1-6; the D gene is possibly TRBD1 (5 bases). Trimming cost V 6 bases and J 6 bases, with 12 bases left between them. The CDR3 sequence is 14 residues long. In germline, CDR1 is MNHEY, CDR2 SVGAGI. CDR3 in amino acids: CASSRQQVNSPLHF. The CDR3 DNA is TGTGCCAGCAGCCGCCAACAGGTTAATTCACCCCTCCACTTT.

The gene calls are TRBV15 and TRBJ2-1; 11 bases match TRBD2. Germline CDR1 is LNHNV and CDR2 is YYDKDF (reference sequence). J was trimmed by 6 bases and V by 0 bases; bases with no gene match: 10. The CDR3 has 18 residues. The CDR3 sequence: CATSRDLSGRALPNEQFF. CDR3 coding DNA: TGTGCCACCAGCAGAGACCTTAGCGGGAGGGCCTTGCCCAATGAGCAGTTCTTC.

The chain joins TRBV5-1 to TRBJ2-2; D gene uncertain. Germline V CDR1 and CDR2: SGHRS, YFSETQ. The CDR3 has 15 amino acids. V lost 0 bases to trimming and J lost 2 bases, with 8 bases between them. The CDR3 reads CASSLAFGNTGELFF. The CDR3 coding sequence is TGCGCCAGCAGCTTGGCCTTCGGTAACACCGGGGAGCTGTTTTTT. Together with reference TRBV5-1 and TRBJ2-2, the CDR3 gives the full variable domain: KAGVTQTPRYLIKTRGQQVTLSCSPISGHRSVSWYQQTPGQGLQFLFEYFSETQRNKGNFPGRFSGRQFSNSRSEMNVSTLELGDSALYLCASSLAFGNTGELFFGEGSRLTVL.

The rearrangement joins TRBV10-2 to TRBJ2-7; maybe TRBD2 (6 bases). This CDR3 contains 14 residues. The germline CDR1 and CDR2 sequences are WSHSY and SAAADI. V was cut by 5 bases and J by 6 bases, with 17 bases left in between. This CDR3 is CASSRNTSPREQYF. CDR3 DNA sequence: TGCGCCAGCAGTAGAAACACTAGCCCCCGCGAGCAGTACTTC.

This chain connects TRBV7-3 to TRBJ2-5; 10 nucleotides align to TRBD2. This CDR3 comprises 16 residues. V lost 4 bases, J lost 5 bases, and 10 bases stayed unmatched. Germline V gives CDR1 SGHTA, CDR2 FQGTGA. The CDR3 bases are TGTGCCAGCAGCTCAACCCCAGCGGGAGGGAGGGAGACCCAGTACTTC. Its translation is CASSSTPAGGRETQYF.